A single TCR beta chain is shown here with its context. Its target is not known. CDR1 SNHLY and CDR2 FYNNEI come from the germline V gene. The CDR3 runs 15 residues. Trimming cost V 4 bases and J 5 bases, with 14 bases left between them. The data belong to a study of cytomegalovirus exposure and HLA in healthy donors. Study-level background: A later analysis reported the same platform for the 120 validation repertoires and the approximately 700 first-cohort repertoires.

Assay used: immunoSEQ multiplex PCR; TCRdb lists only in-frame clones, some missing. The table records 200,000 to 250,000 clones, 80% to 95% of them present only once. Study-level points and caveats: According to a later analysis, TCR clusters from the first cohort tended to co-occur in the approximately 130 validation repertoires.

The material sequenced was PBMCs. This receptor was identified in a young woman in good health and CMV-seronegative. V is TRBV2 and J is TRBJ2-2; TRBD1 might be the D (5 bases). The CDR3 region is CASSVTTVKTGELFF. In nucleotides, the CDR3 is TGTGCCAGCAGTGTTACGACAGTGAAGACCGGGGAGCTGTTTTTT.